This T cell receptor (beta chain) was captured in a study of neurological immune-mediated disorders. The table lists this clonotype with many counts. V lost 6 bases and J 7 bases, leaving 15 bases between the germline ends. From germline, CDR1 is MNHEY and CDR2 SVGAGI. The CDR3 has 14 residues. Every sequencing run drew on 15-18 subjects and yielded over 170 million TCR-beta sequences. MiXCR was run by TCRdb on the 5' RACE reads, yielding one entry per CDR3 protein. This sample yields about 22,000 distinct CDR3 sequences, of which more than 9% are seen a single time; roughly 22% belongs to the top ten. The study built unsorted libraries from 2 million PBMCs kept at -80 C.

The gene calls are TRBV6-5 and TRBJ2-2; D could derive from TRBD1 or TRBD2 (5 bases each). This TCR was recovered from an older woman with HTLV-1-associated myelopathy (HAM/TSP). The material sequenced was PBMCs. The CDR3 nucleotides read TGTGCCAGCAGGAGGGACCAGTGGGTCGGGGAGCTGTTTTTT. Its protein is CASRRDQWVGELFF.